Below, 21 T cell receptor beta chains from the same sample are listed, as sequenced in a study of blood T cell repertoires in COVID-19. Sequencing was performed with immunoSEQ multiplex PCR; in TCRdb, only in-frame clones are kept and a portion is missing. The table records about 120,000 clones, 80% of them present only once. Sequenced: peripheral blood. All receptors derive from a man in his sixties with active or convalescent COVID-19.

The chain joins TRBV7-2 to TRBJ2-3; 11 bases line up with TRBD2. The CDR3 is made up of 18 amino acids. Germline CDR1 reads SGHTA; CDR2 reads FQGNSA. The V and J ends lost 6 bases and 3 bases, in that order; junction bases with no gene match: 14. The DNA of the CDR3 is TGTGCCAGCAGGCCTGGGACTAGCGGAACCATGGGGACAGATACGCAGTATTTT. The encoded protein is CASRPGTSGTMGTDTQYF. Complete variable domain (other parts from reference TRBV7-2 and TRBJ2-3): GAGVSQSPSNKVTEKGKDVELRCDPISGHTALYWYRQSLGQGLEFLIYFQGNSAPDKSGLPSDRFSAERTGGSVSTLTIQRTQQEDSAVYLCASRPGTSGTMGTDTQYFGPGTRLTVL.

This rearrangement joins TRBV4-3 to TRBJ2-7, with D tentatively TRBD2 (6 bases). With 1 base removed from V and 3 bases from J, the gap between germline ends came to 13 bases. The germline V gene encodes CDR1 LGHNA and CDR2 YSLEER. CDR3 length: 15 residues. CDR3 sequence (DNA): TGCGCCAGCAGCCAAGTAGTAGCGGCAGACTACGAGCAGTACTTC. This encodes CASSQVVAADYEQYF.

This clone was detected a few times. The rearrangement uses TRBV2 and TRBJ2-7; D possibly corresponds to TRBD1 (5 bases). This CDR3 has 16 residues. Trimming cost V 3 bases and J 4 bases, with 19 bases left between them. Germline V CDR1 and CDR2: SNHLY, FYNNEI. In DNA, the CDR3 is TGTGCCAGCAGTGAGAGACAAGGACAACCTGGGTACGAGCAGTACTTC. It specifies CASSERQGQPGYEQYF.

This clone occurred many times. The chain carries TRBV2 and TRBJ2-7; TRBD2 matches at 13 bases. Germline-derived CDR1 and CDR2 are SNHLY and FYNNEI. The CDR3 runs to 15 residues. V lost 5 bases, J lost 4 bases, and 5 bases stayed unmatched. The CDR3 is CASSRGLAGKYEQYF. CDR3 bases: TGTGCCAGCAGTAGGGGACTAGCGGGAAAGTACGAGCAGTACTTC.

The J gene is TRBJ1-3, the V gene TRBV19, with no clear D. In germline, CDR1 is LNHDA, CDR2 SQIVND (reference sequence). The CDR3 extends over 13 amino acids. Trimming removed 5 bases at V and 1 base at J, with 6 bases between. The CDR3 bases are TGTGCCAGTAGTTCTGAGTCTGGAAACACCATATATTTT. Amino acids: CASSSESGNTIYF.

The rearrangement uses TRBV28 and TRBJ2-3; 9 nucleotides line up with TRBD2. The CDR3 has 16 amino acids. Germline V gene data show CDR1 as MDHEN and CDR2 as SYDVKM. After removal of 1 base from V and 2 bases from J, the junction contained 4 bases not matched to a gene. CDR3 sequence (DNA): TGTGCCAGCAGTTTATCCCTAGCGGGAATCACAGATACGCAGTATTTT. Residues: CASSLSLAGITDTQYF.

The rearrangement links TRBV10-3 to TRBJ2-5; 8 nucleotides agree with TRBD2. This CDR3 spans 14 amino acids. Trimming at V came to 6 bases and at J to 3 bases, leaving 6 bases not matched to a gene. Per germline, CDR1 ENHRY and CDR2 SYGVKD. The CDR3 DNA follows: TGTGCCATCAGAGAGGGACTAGACAAAGAGACCCAGTACTTC. Translation gives CAIREGLDKETQYF.

V is TRBV18 and J is TRBJ2-7; possibly TRBD2 for D (5 bases). The germline V and J ends were trimmed by 5 bases and 3 bases, with 14 bases remaining between them. CDR1 and CDR2 (germline): KGHSH, LQKENI. The CDR3 loop spans 14 amino acids. CDR3 protein: CASSSGDGNYEQYF. As DNA, the CDR3 is TGTGCCAGCTCATCCGGGGATGGAAACTACGAGCAGTACTTC.

The gene calls are TRBV18 and TRBJ2-2; no clear D. Trimming shortened V by 6 bases and J by 0 bases, and 8 bases separated the two germline ends. CDR1 is KGHSH and CDR2 is LQKENI in the germline V gene. The length of the CDR3 is 14 residues. In nucleotides, the CDR3 is TGTGCCAGCTCGCAGGCGTCGAACACCGGGGAGCTGTTTTTT. It codes for CASSQASNTGELFF.

This clone was seen a single time. V usage is TRBV12-3 or TRBV12-4 and J usage is TRBJ2-7; D is possibly TRBD2 (5 bases). This CDR3 region has 13 residues. V was cut by 2 bases and J by 7 bases, with 12 bases left in between. The CDR3 bases are TGTGCCAGCAGTTTAATTTCGGGGTTGGAGCAGTACTTC. This translates into CASSLISGLEQYF.

The chain uses TRBV24-1 and TRBJ2-1; possibly TRBD1 for D (6 bases). Germline V gives CDR1 KGHDR, CDR2 SFDVKD. This CDR3 has 14 amino acids. Between the trimmed V and J ends, which lost 8 bases and 3 bases, there was a span of 13 bases. CDR3 residues: CATNGTPIYNEQFF. CDR3 coding DNA: TGTGCCACCAACGGGACACCTATCTACAATGAGCAGTTCTTC.

The gene calls are TRBV28 and TRBJ2-2; the match to TRBD2 covers 13 bases. CDR1 and CDR2 (germline): MDHEN, SYDVKM. The junction had 5 bases not matched to a gene; V was cut back by 5 bases and J by 2 bases. CDR3 length: 17 residues. The CDR3 DNA sequence: TGTGCCAGCAGTGAGCTGGGACTAGCGGGAAACACCGGGGAGCTGTTTTTT. Translated, it gives CASSELGLAGNTGELFF.

Only one count was recorded for this clone. The chain joins TRBV6-5 to TRBJ1-6; 10 bases fit TRBD1. The trim removed 7 bases at V and 7 bases at J, leaving 7 bases unmatched. This CDR3 spans 15 amino acids. Per the germline V gene, CDR1 is MNHEY and CDR2 is SVGAGI. The CDR3 loop is CASNGQGGRNSPLHF. DNA of the CDR3: TGTGCCAGCAACGGACAGGGGGGCCGGAATTCACCCCTCCACTTT.

This sequence joins TRBV6-1 and TRBJ2-5; D is uncertain. V shed 0 bases and J shed 5 bases, with 4 bases lying between them. The CDR3 spans 12 residues. CDR1 MNHNS and CDR2 SASEGT come from the germline V gene. The DNA for the CDR3 is TGTGCCAGCAGTGAAGCGTCGGAGACCCAGTACTTC. This gives the protein CASSEASETQYF.

This sequence joins TRBV7-9 and TRBJ1-1; D might be TRBD1 (5 bases). The CDR3 loop spans 17 amino acids. V lost 5 bases, J lost 1 base, and 20 bases lay in between. Germline assignment: CDR1 SEHNR and CDR2 FQNEAQ (reference sequence). In nucleotides, the CDR3 is TGTGCCAGCAGCAAAGGGGCAGGGATTCTCCCGAACACTGAAGCTTTCTTT. It specifies CASSKGAGILPNTEAFF.

J is TRBJ2-5 and V is TRBV24-1; 8 nucleotides line up with TRBD1. There are 15 residues in the CDR3. Trimming removed 10 bases from V and 4 bases from J; junction bases left unmatched: 13. Germline V gives CDR1 KGHDR, CDR2 SFDVKD. CDR3: CATSRSQGAGETQYF. The CDR3 DNA reads TGTGCCACGAGCCGATCCCAGGGGGCAGGAGAGACCCAGTACTTC.

This sequence joins TRBV6-2 or TRBV6-3 and TRBJ2-5, with D uncertain. In germline, CDR1 is MNHEY, CDR2 SVGEGT. The CDR3 length is 14 residues. V lost 2 bases and J 2 bases, leaving 9 bases between the germline ends. The CDR3 bases are TGTGCCAGCAGTTACCCCCCGGTTCAAGAGACCCAGTACTTC. This encodes CASSYPPVQETQYF.

This clone has only a few counts. The CDR3 loop reads CATEEPGGTDTQYF. In nucleotides, the CDR3 is TGTGCCACGGAGGAGCCAGGGGGCACAGATACGCAGTATTTT. The chain links TRBV24-1 to TRBJ2-3; a possible D gene is TRBD1 (6 bases). V lost 10 bases, J lost 1 base, and 14 bases lay in between. The germline gives CDR1 KGHDR, CDR2 SFDVKD. The CDR3 contains 14 residues.

The V gene is TRBV11-1, the J gene TRBJ2-5; TRBD2 might be the D (6 bases). The CDR3 totals 15 residues. Per the germline V gene, CDR1 is SGHAT and CDR2 is FQDESV (reference sequence). V was clipped by 3 bases and J by 1 base, with 12 bases between them. The CDR3 loop is CASSLERRGQETQYF. The CDR3 nucleotides read TGTGCCAGCAGCTTGGAGCGGAGGGGCCAAGAGACCCAGTACTTC.

J is TRBJ2-1 and V is TRBV18, with D hard to call. The germline V gene has CDR1 KGHSH and CDR2 LQKENI. V lost 6 bases and J 2 bases, leaving 8 bases between the germline ends. This CDR3 contains 13 residues. The CDR3 here is CASSPLPYNEQFF. The DNA for the CDR3 is TGTGCCAGCTCCCCCCTTCCCTACAATGAGCAGTTCTTC.

A few counts support this clone. The chain couples TRBV28 to TRBJ2-2; TRBD2 is a possible D gene (6 bases). Trimming left V 8 bases short and J 0 bases short, with 13 bases between. Germline-derived CDR1 and CDR2 are MDHEN and SYDVKM. The CDR3 has 15 residues. The chain's CDR3 is CASGRRGTNTGELFF. For the CDR3, the DNA is TGTGCCAGCGGACGGCGGGGCACGAACACCGGGGAGCTGTTTTTT.